Reported below is one TCR beta chain. The antigen remains undetermined. Germline V gene lookup returns CDR1 SGHDT and CDR2 YYEEEE. The CDR3 sequence is 15 residues long. Trimming shortened V by 2 bases and J by 1 base, and 11 bases separated the two germline ends. The protocol was immunoSEQ multiplex PCR, while the TCRdb copy is restricted to in-frame clones and leaves out a portion. The sample includes about 200,000 clones, 81% of them seen just once. The sample originates from a study of cytomegalovirus exposure and HLA in healthy donors. Study observations and caveats: According to the study, roughly 160 TCR beta chains were cytomegalovirus-associated. Under in vitro conditions, a few CMV-associated chains were confirmed as specific for CMV antigens. Most TCRs appeared rarely, but some public TCRs recurred in many donors.

From the 120-subject validation cohort, which was separate from the roughly 630-subject first cohort, the donors were drawn. The clonotype comes from a woman in her twenties or thirties in good health and CMV-seronegative. The chain employs TRBV5-6 and TRBJ2-3; D ambiguous. The sequenced material came from PBMCs. CDR3 sequence reads: CASSLELFGTDTQYF. DNA of the CDR3: TGTGCCAGCAGCTTAGAACTCTTTGGCACAGATACGCAGTATTTT. Looking up the rest from reference TRBV5-6 and TRBJ2-3 gives the full variable domain: DAGVTQSPTHLIKTRGQQVTLRCSPKSGHDTVSWYQQALGQGPQFIFQYYEEEERQRGNFPDRFSGHQFPNYSSELNVNALLLGDSALYLCASSLELFGTDTQYFGPGTRLTVL.